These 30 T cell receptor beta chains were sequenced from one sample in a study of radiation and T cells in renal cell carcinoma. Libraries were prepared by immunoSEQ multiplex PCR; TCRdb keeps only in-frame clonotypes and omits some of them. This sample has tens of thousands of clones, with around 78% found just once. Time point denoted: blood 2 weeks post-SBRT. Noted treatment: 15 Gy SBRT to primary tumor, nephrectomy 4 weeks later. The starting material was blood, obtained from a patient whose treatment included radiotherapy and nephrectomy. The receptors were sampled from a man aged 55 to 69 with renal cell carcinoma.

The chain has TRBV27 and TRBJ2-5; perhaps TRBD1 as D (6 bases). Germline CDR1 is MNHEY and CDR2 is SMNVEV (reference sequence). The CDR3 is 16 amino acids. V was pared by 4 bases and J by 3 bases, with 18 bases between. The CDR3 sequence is CASSSRLQGAKETQYF. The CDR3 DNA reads TGTGCCAGCAGTTCACGATTACAGGGTGCCAAAGAGACCCAGTACTTC.

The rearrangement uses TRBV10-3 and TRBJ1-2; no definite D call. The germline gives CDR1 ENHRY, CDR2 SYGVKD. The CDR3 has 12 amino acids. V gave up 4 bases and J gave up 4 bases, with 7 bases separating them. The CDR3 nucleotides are TGTGCCATCAGTGGACAAAGCTATGGCTACACCTTC. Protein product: CAISGQSYGYTF.

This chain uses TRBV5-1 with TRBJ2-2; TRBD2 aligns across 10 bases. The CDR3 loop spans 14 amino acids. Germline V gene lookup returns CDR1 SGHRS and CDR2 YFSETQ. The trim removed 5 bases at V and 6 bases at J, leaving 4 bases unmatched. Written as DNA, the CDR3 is TGCGCCAGCAGACCCGGGACTAGCGCCGGGGAGCTGTTTTTT. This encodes CASRPGTSAGELFF.

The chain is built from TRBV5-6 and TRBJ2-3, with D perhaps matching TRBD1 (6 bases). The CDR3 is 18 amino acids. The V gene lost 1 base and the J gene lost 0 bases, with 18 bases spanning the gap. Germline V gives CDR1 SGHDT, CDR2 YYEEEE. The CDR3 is CASSLPGTTQISTDTQYF. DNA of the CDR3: TGTGCCAGCAGCTTGCCCGGGACAACCCAGATCAGCACAGATACGCAGTATTTT.

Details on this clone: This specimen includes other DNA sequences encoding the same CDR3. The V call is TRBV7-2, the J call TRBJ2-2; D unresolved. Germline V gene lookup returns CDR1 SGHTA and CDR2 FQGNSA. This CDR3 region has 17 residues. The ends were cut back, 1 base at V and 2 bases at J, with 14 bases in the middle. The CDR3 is CASSLDWAAANTGELFF. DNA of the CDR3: TGTGCCAGCAGCTTAGATTGGGCGGCGGCAAACACCGGGGAGCTGTTTTTT.

The CDR3 here is CASSLAPTASTDTQYF. CDR3 bases: TGTGCCAGCAGCTTGGCCCCGACAGCTAGCACAGATACGCAGTATTTT. The chain uses TRBV13 and TRBJ2-3, with a possible D match to TRBD1 (5 bases). Trimming cost V 3 bases and J 0 bases, with 13 bases left between them. This CDR3 has 16 amino acids. Germline V gene lookup returns CDR1 PRHDT and CDR2 FYEKMQ (reference sequence).

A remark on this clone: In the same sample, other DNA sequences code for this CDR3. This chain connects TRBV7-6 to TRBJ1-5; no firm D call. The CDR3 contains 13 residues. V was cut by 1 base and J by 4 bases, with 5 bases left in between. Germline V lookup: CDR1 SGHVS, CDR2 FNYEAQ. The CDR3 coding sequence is TGTGCCAGCAGCTTAGACGGGAATCAGCCCCAGCATTTT. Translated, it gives CASSLDGNQPQHF.

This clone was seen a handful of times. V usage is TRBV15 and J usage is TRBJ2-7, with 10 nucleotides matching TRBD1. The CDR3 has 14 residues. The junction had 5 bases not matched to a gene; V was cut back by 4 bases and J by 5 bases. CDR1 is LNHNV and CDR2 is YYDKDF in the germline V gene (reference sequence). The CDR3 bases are TGTGCCACCAGCAACCGGGACAGGGGCGACGAGCAGTACTTC. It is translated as CATSNRDRGDEQYF.

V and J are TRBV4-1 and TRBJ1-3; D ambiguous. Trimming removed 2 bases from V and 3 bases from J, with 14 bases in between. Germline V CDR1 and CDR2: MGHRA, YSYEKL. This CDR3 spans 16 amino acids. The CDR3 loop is CASSQIERAGGNTIYF. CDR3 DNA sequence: TGCGCCAGCAGCCAAATCGAGAGGGCCGGTGGAAACACCATATATTTT.

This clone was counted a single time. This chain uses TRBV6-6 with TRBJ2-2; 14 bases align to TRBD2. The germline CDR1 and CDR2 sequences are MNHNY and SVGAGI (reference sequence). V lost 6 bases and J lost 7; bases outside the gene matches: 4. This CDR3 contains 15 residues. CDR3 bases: TGTGCCAGCAGGGGGACTAGCGGGAGTGTCGGGGAGCTGTTTTTT. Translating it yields CASRGTSGSVGELFF.

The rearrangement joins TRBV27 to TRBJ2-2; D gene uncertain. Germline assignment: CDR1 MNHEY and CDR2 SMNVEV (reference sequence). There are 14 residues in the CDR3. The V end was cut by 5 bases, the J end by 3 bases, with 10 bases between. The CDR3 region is CASSPPPYTGELFF. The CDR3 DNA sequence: TGTGCCAGCAGTCCTCCGCCTTACACCGGGGAGCTGTTTTTT.

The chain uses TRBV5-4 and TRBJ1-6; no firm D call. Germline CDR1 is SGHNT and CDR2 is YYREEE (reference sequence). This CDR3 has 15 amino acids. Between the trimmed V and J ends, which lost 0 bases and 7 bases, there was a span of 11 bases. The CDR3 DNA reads TGTGCCAGCAGCTTGGAACAGTTCCTAAATTCACCCCTCCACTTT. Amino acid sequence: CASSLEQFLNSPLHF.

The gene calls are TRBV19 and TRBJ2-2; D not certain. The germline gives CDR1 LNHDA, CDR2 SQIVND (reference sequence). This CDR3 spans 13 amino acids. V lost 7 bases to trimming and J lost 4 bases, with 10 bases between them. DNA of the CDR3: TGTGCCAGTACTGACACTTTCACCGGGGAGCTGTTTTTT. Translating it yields CASTDTFTGELFF.

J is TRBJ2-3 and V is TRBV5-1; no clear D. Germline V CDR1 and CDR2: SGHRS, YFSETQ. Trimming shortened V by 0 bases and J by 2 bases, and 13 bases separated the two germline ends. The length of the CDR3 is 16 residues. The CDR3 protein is CASSLEGSFSTDTQYF. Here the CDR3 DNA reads TGCGCCAGCAGCTTGGAGGGTAGTTTCTCCACAGATACGCAGTATTTT.

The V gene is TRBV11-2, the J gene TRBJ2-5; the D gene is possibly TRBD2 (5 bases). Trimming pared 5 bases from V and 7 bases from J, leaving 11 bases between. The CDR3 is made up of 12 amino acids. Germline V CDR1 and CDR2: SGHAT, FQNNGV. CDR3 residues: CASSAGLLTQYF. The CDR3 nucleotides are TGTGCCAGCAGCGCGGGCCTCTTGACCCAGTACTTC.

The CDR3 protein is CATSSWSGGANHNEQFF. DNA of the CDR3: TGTGCCACCAGCAGTTGGAGCGGGGGGGCCAACCACAATGAGCAGTTCTTC. The J gene is TRBJ2-1, the V gene TRBV15, with TRBD2 matching 10 bases. CDR3 length: 17 amino acids. The junction had 10 bases not matched to a gene; V was cut back by 3 bases and J by 5 bases. The germline V gene encodes CDR1 LNHNV and CDR2 YYDKDF (reference sequence).

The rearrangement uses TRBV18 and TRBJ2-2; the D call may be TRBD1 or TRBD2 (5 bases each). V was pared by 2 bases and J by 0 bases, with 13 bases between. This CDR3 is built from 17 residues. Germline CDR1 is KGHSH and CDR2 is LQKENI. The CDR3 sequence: CASSPGDLTSNTGELFF. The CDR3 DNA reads TGTGCCAGCTCACCAGGGGACCTTACTTCGAACACCGGGGAGCTGTTTTTT.

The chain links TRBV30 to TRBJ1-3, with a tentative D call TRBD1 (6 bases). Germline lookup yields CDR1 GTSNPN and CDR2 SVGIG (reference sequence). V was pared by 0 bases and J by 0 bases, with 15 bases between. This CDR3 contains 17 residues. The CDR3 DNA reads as TGTGCCTGGAGTGTACCCCCCGACAGGAGCTCTGGAAACACCATATATTTT. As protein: CAWSVPPDRSSGNTIYF.

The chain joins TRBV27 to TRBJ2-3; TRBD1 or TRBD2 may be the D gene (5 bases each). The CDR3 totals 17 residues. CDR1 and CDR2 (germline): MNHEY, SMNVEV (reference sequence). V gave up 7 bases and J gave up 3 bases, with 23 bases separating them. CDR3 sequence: CASKELQGREATDTQYF. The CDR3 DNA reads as TGTGCCAGCAAAGAACTTCAGGGACGTGAGGCGACAGATACGCAGTATTTT.

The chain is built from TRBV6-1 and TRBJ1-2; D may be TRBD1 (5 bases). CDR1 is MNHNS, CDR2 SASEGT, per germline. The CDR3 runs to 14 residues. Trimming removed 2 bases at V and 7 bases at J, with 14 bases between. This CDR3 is CASSEIRGAVGYTF. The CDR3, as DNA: TGTGCCAGCAGTGAAATTCGTGGGGCGGTTGGCTACACCTTC.

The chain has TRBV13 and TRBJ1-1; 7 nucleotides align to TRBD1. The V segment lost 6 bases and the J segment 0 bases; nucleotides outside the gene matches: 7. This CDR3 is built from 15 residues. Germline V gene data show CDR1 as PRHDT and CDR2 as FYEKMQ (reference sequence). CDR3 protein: CASSLYRGLNTEAFF. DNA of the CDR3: TGTGCCAGCAGTCTCTACAGGGGACTGAACACTGAAGCTTTCTTT.

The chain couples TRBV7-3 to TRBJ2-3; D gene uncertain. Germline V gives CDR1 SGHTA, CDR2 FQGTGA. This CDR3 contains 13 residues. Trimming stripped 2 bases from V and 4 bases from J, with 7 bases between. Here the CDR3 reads CASSLVVADTQYF. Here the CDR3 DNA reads TGTGCCAGCAGCTTAGTTGTGGCAGATACGCAGTATTTT. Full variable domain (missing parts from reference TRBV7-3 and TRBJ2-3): GAGVSQTPSNKVTEKGKYVELRCDPISGHTALYWYRQSLGQGPEFLIYFQGTGAADDSGLPNDRFFAVRPEGSVSTLKIQRTERGDSAVYLCASSLVVADTQYFGPGTRLTVL.

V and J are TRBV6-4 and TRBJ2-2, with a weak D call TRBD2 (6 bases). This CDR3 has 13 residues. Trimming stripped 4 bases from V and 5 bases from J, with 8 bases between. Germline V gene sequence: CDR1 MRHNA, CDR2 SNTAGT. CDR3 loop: CASSVRGTGELFF. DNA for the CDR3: TGTGCCAGCAGTGTCCGGGGGACCGGGGAGCTGTTTTTT.

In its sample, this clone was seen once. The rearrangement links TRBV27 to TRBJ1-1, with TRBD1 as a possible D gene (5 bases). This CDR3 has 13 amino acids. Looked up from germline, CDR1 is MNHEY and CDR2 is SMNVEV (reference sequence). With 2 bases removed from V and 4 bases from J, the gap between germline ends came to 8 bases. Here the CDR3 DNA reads TGTGCCAGCAGTTTAGGGGGAGGCACTGAAGCTTTCTTT. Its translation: CASSLGGGTEAFF.

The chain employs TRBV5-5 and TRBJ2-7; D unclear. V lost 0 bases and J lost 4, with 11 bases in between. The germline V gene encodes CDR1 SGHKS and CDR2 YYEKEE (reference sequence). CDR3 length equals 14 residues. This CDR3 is CASSLGPSSYEQYV. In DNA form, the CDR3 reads TGTGCCAGCAGCTTGGGACCGTCTTCATACGAGCAGTACGTC.

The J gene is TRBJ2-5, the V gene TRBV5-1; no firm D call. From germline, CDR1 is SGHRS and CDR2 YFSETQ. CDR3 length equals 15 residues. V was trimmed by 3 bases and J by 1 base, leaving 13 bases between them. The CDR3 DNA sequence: TGCGCCAGCAGCTCCACCCCGGGTGGCCAAGAGACCCAGTACTTC. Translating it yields CASSSTPGGQETQYF.

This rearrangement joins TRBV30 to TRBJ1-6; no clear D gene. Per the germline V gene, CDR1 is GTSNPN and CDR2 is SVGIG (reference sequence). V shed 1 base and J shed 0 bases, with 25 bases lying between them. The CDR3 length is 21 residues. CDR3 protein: CAWSAPPLTNNEDSYNSPLHF. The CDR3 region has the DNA TGTGCCTGGAGTGCCCCCCCCTTAACTAATAATGAGGACTCCTATAATTCACCCCTCCACTTT.

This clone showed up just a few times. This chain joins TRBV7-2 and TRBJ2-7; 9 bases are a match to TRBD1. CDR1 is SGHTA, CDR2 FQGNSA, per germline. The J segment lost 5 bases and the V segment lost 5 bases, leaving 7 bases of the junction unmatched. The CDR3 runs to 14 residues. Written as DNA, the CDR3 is TGTGCCAGCAGCCTGACAGGGGGATTGGACGAGCAGTACTTC. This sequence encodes CASSLTGGLDEQYF.

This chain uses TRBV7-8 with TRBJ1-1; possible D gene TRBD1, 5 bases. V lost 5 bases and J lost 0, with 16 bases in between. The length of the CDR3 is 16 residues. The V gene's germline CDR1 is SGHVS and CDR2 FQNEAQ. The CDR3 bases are TGTGCCAGCAGCCGAGGGGATTGGGGATTGAACACTGAAGCTTTCTTT. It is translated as CASSRGDWGLNTEAFF. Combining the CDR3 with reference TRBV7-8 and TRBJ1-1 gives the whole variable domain GAGVSQSPRYKVAKRGQDVALRCDPISGHVSLFWYQQALGQGPEFLTYFQNEAQLDKSGLPSDRFFAERPEGSVSTLKIQRTQQEDSAVYLCASSRGDWGLNTEAFFGQGTRLTVV.

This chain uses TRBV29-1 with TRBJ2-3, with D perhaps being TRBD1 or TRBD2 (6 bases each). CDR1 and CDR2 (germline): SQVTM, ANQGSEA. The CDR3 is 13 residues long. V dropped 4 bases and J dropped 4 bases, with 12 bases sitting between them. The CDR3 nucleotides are TGCAGCGTTGCTGAGGGGGGCGCAGATACGCAGTATTTT. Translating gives CSVAEGGADTQYF.